This T cell receptor beta chain was identified during a study of T cells after yellow fever vaccination. TCRdb ran MiXCR on the 5' RACE reads and lists one entry per CDR3 protein. The sample yields approximately 5,000 distinct CDR3 sequences, about 8% seen once. Germline CDR1 is LNHDA and CDR2 is SQIVND (reference sequence). The CDR3 has 12 residues. Trimming pared 4 bases from V and 4 bases from J, leaving 7 bases between. This clonotype was seen at least ten times. The genes are TRBV19 and TRBJ1-2; no firm D call. Sequenced material: PBMCs, either bulk or a sorted T-cell subset (CD4+, CD8+, memory, or dextramer-sorted; not recorded which), taken about 49 days after the first yellow fever vaccination. This TCR came from a young man who received the YFV17D yellow fever vaccine. CDR3: CASSRPVYGYTF. The CDR3 DNA sequence: TGTGCCAGTAGTAGGCCGGTCTATGGCTACACCTTC.